A selection of T cell receptor beta chains follows, all from one sample in a study of T cell changes during pregnancy in multiple sclerosis. Some clones are missing from TCRdb's copy, which holds only in-frame ones; the method was immunoSEQ multiplex PCR. The table includes approximately 52,000 clones, around 94% detected once. The specimen comprised CD4+ T cells from peripheral blood mononuclear cells, sampled in the second trimester of pregnancy. These receptors were collected from a female donor in good health, enrolled as a control in a pregnancy study. CDR3s include the opening cysteine and the closing phenylalanine or tryptophan. A D gene is named only where the DNA matches it firmly. Clone size is given for some rows only: seen once, a few or many times, or a class if the clone is expanded.

clone_size | j_call | d_call | v_call | cdr3_nt | cdr3_aa
NA | TRBJ2-1 | NA | TRBV2 | TGTGCCAGCAAATCCCTATTTACCGGGAACAATGAGCAGTTCTTC | CASKSLFTGNNEQFF
NA | TRBJ1-2 | TRBD1 | TRBV4-2 | TGTGCCAGCAGCCCGGGTGGGACAGGGCGTACTGGCTACACCTTC | CASSPGGTGRTGYTF
few | TRBJ1-5 | TRBD1 | TRBV6-8 | TGTGCCAGCAGTTTAAGGGGGCTTGTCCGCAATCAGCCCCAGCATTTT | CASSLRGLVRNQPQHF
NA | TRBJ2-5 | TRBD2 | TRBV7-7 | TGTGCTAGCAGCCAGACTAGCGGGAGGGACCAAGAGACCCAGTACTTC | CASSQTSGRDQETQYF
few | TRBJ1-1 | NA | TRBV5-1 | TGCGCCAGCAGCTTAGAGGGTAGGAACACTGAAGCTTTCTTT | CASSLEGRNTEAFF
NA | TRBJ2-1 | TRBD2 | TRBV18 | TGTGCCAGCTCACCACCTAGCGGGGGAGCAGGCGAGCAGTTCTTC | CASSPPSGGAGEQFF
NA | TRBJ2-5 | TRBD2 | TRBV28 | TGTGCCAGCAGTTTAGGAGTGACTAGCGCTTTCCAAGAGACCCAGTACTTC | CASSLGVTSAFQETQYF
NA | TRBJ1-3 | NA | TRBV6-5 | TGTGCCAGCAGTTCGGGACATTCCTCTGGAAACACCATATATTTT | CASSSGHSSGNTIYF
NA | TRBJ2-7 | NA | TRBV28 | TGTGCCAGCCGGGACTCCCTCTCCTACGAGCAGTACTTC | CASRDSLSYEQYF
NA | TRBJ2-1 | TRBD2 | TRBV18 | TGTGCCAGCTCACCGGCCAGTAGCGGGAGCTACAATGAGCAGTTCTTC | CASSPASSGSYNEQFF
NA | TRBJ2-7 | NA | TRBV15 | TGTGCCACCAGCAGAGGAGGGCCCTACGAGCAGTACTTC | CATSRGGPYEQYF
NA | TRBJ1-1 | TRBD1 | TRBV4-2 | TGTGCCAGCAGCCAAGGAGGGAGGGGCAGGGGGCAGGACACTGAAGCTTTCTTT | CASSQGGRGRGQDTEAFF
NA | TRBJ1-2 | TRBD1 | TRBV4-3 | TGCGCCAGCAGCCAGAGGATCGGGACAGGGGGTGGCTACACCTTC | CASSQRIGTGGGYTF
NA | TRBJ2-2 | TRBD1 | TRBV12-5 | TGTGCTAGTGCCCAGACAGGGATTGGGTTAGCGAACACCGGGGAGCTGTTTTTT | CASAQTGIGLANTGELFF
NA | TRBJ2-3 | TRBD1 | TRBV19 | TGTGCCAGTAGCCAATACCCCGGGACAGGGCCATCAGATACGCAGTATTTT | CASSQYPGTGPSDTQYF
NA | TRBJ2-3 | NA | TRBV19 | TGTGCCAGTAGTGTGTTCGTCTTAGATACGCAGTATTTT | CASSVFVLDTQYF
NA | TRBJ1-1 | NA | TRBV19 | TGTGCCAGTAGGCCAGGGGCTTTGAACACTGAAGCTTTCTTT | CASRPGALNTEAFF
once | TRBJ1-3 | TRBD1 | TRBV7-2 | TGTGCCAGCAGCTCCGACAGGGGACCTGGAAACACCATATATTTT | CASSSDRGPGNTIYF
NA | TRBJ2-7 | NA | TRBV4-1 | TGCGCCAGCAGCCAAGACACCTTGGACAGCTACGAGCAGTACTTC | CASSQDTLDSYEQYF
NA | TRBJ2-3 | NA | TRBV4-1 | TGCGCCAGCAGCCAAGATTGGAGTGTTGTAGATACGCAGTATTTT | CASSQDWSVVDTQYF
NA | TRBJ2-7 | NA | TRBV5-4 | TGTGCCACCCGTAGGTACGGAGGGGGCTTGGACGAGCAGTACTTC | CATRRYGGGLDEQYF
NA | TRBJ2-2 | TRBD2 | TRBV11-3 | TGTGCCAGCAGCTTAGCGGCGGGGAGGGTGCTGTTTTTT | CASSLAAGRVLFF
NA | TRBJ1-1 | NA | TRBV7-3 | TGTGCCAGCAGTTCCGACAGGACGAACACTGAAGCTTTCTTT | CASSSDRTNTEAFF
NA | TRBJ1-6 | NA | TRBV7-9 | TGTGCCAGCAGCTTAGGAGTGGGGAGCCCGAATTCACCCCTCCACTTT | CASSLGVGSPNSPLHF
NA | TRBJ1-2 | NA | TRBV7-9 | TGTGCCAGCAGCTTAGTCTCGGGAGCCCTCAACTATGGCTACACCTTC | CASSLVSGALNYGYTF
NA | TRBJ2-5 | TRBD2 | TRBV11-2 | TGTGCCAGCAGCTTAGGGCGGACTAGACGTGAGGAGACCCAGTACTTC | CASSLGRTRREETQYF
NA | TRBJ1-5 | NA | TRBV6-1 | TGTGCCAGCAGCCCTATGAATAGCAATCAGCCCCAGCATTTT | CASSPMNSNQPQHF
NA | TRBJ1-1 | TRBD1 | TRBV30 | TGTGCCTGGAGGGGTGTACAGGGGGTGGACACTGAAGCTTTCTTT | CAWRGVQGVDTEAFF
once | TRBJ1-5 | TRBD1 | TRBV6-1 | TGTGCCAGCATTCGGGACAGAGATAGCAATCAGCCCCAGCATTTT | CASIRDRDSNQPQHF
NA | TRBJ2-6 | NA | TRBV9 | TGTGCCAGCAGCGTCGGGGGCTCTGGGGCCAACGTCCTGACTTTC | CASSVGGSGANVLTF
NA | TRBJ2-4 | TRBD1 | TRBV6-6 | TGTGCCAGCAGCTGGGACAGGAACATTCAGTACTTC | CASSWDRNIQYF
NA | TRBJ2-5 | TRBD1 | TRBV5-6 | TGTGCCAGCAGCTTGGCGGGACAGCAAGAGACCCAGTACTTC | CASSLAGQQETQYF
NA | TRBJ2-7 | NA | TRBV6-1 | TGTGCCAGCATTGCGATAGGGACTGAGTACTACGAGCAGTACTTC | CASIAIGTEYYEQYF
NA | TRBJ1-2 | NA | TRBV7-2 | TGTGCCAGCAGCTTAAGCCATGGGCTGAACTATGGCTACACCTTC | CASSLSHGLNYGYTF
NA | TRBJ2-5 | NA | TRBV7-8 | TGTGCCAGCAGTCCCCCTGACAGGAAAGAGACCCAGTACTTC | CASSPPDRKETQYF
NA | TRBJ2-3 | NA | TRBV9 | TGTGCCAGCAGCGGAAGACAAGTTGGGACAGATACGCAGTATTTT | CASSGRQVGTDTQYF
NA | TRBJ2-1 | NA | TRBV18 | TGTGCCAGCTCACAAACAGGCCACAATGAGCAGTTCTTC | CASSQTGHNEQFF
NA | TRBJ2-2 | TRBD2 | TRBV7-2 | TGTGCCAGCAGCTCAGGACTAGCGGGAATCACCGGGGAGCTGTTTTTT | CASSSGLAGITGELFF
NA | TRBJ1-1 | TRBD1 | TRBV19 | TGTGCCAGTACCCAGACAGGGGGGTCCGCTGAAGAAGCTTTCTTT | CASTQTGGSAEEAFF
NA | TRBJ1-1 | NA | TRBV7-2 | TGTGCCAGCAGCTTAGGCTTCCGGGACAAGAACACTGAAGCTTTCTTT | CASSLGFRDKNTEAFF
NA | TRBJ2-1 | TRBD2 | TRBV25-1 | TGTGCCAGCAGTGAGGCGGGAGATTATTTCAATGAGCAGTTCTTC | CASSEAGDYFNEQFF
NA | TRBJ2-7 | TRBD2 | TRBV18 | TGTGCCAGCACCGGGACTAGCAGCTACGAGCAGTACTTC | CASTGTSSYEQYF
NA | TRBJ1-2 | TRBD1 | TRBV5-1 | TGCGCCAGCAGAAGCTTTGGACAGGCTAACTATGGCTACACCTTC | CASRSFGQANYGYTF
NA | TRBJ2-3 | TRBD2 | TRBV7-2 | TGTGCCAGCAGCTTTGGTCCAGCGGGGGGGGGAGATACGCAGTATTTT | CASSFGPAGGGDTQYF
NA | TRBJ1-5 | TRBD1 | TRBV27 | TGTGCCAGCAGGCGGGAGGGGGCCAGCAATCAGCCCCAGCATTTT | CASRREGASNQPQHF
NA | TRBJ2-1 | TRBD1 | TRBV13 | TGTGCCAGCAGCTTAGAAGGACAGGGGGCCTTATTTTCCTACAATGAGCAGTTCTTC | CASSLEGQGALFSYNEQFF
NA | TRBJ1-1 | TRBD1 | TRBV28 | TGTGCCAGCGGGACAGGGAACACTGAAGCTTTCTTT | CASGTGNTEAFF
few | TRBJ1-5 | NA | TRBV4-2 | TGTGCCAGCAGCCTTACCGAGGATAGCAATCAGCCCCAGCATTTT | CASSLTEDSNQPQHF
NA | TRBJ2-1 | NA | TRBV5-1 | TGCGCCAGCAGTAGGGACTCAAAGAAGTGGGAGCAGTTCTTC | CASSRDSKKWEQFF
NA | TRBJ2-3 | NA | TRBV25-1 | TGTGCCAGCAAAGGCGGGACTACGCAGTATTTT | CASKGGTTQYF
once | TRBJ2-7 | TRBD1 | TRBV6-1 | TGTGCCAGCAGCCGGGACAGGGGCTACGAGCAGTACTTC | CASSRDRGYEQYF
NA | TRBJ2-3 | NA | TRBV7-2 | TGTGCCAGCTTTCAGGGCGGACATACGCAGTATTTT | CASFQGGHTQYF
NA | TRBJ1-2 | TRBD1 | TRBV9 | TGTGCCAGCAGCGTATTCGGGACAGTTAGTCTCGGCTCTGGCTACACCTTC | CASSVFGTVSLGSGYTF
once | TRBJ1-5 | NA | TRBV6-5 | TGTGCCAGCAGTTACTCGAGAATTCAGCCCCAGCATTTT | CASSYSRIQPQHF